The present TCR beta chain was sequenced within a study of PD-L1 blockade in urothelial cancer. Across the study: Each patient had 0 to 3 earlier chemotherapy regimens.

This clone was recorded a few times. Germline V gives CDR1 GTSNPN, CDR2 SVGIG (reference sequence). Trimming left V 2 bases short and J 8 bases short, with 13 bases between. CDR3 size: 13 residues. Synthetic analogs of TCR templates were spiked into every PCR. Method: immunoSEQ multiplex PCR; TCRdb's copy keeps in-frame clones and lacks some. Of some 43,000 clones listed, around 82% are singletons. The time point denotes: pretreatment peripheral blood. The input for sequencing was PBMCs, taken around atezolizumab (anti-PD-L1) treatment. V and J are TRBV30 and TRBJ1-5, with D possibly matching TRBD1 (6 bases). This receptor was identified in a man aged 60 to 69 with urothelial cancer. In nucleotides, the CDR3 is TGTGCCTGGAGTCAACAGGGAATCAAGCCCCAGCATTTT. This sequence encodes CAWSQQGIKPQHF.